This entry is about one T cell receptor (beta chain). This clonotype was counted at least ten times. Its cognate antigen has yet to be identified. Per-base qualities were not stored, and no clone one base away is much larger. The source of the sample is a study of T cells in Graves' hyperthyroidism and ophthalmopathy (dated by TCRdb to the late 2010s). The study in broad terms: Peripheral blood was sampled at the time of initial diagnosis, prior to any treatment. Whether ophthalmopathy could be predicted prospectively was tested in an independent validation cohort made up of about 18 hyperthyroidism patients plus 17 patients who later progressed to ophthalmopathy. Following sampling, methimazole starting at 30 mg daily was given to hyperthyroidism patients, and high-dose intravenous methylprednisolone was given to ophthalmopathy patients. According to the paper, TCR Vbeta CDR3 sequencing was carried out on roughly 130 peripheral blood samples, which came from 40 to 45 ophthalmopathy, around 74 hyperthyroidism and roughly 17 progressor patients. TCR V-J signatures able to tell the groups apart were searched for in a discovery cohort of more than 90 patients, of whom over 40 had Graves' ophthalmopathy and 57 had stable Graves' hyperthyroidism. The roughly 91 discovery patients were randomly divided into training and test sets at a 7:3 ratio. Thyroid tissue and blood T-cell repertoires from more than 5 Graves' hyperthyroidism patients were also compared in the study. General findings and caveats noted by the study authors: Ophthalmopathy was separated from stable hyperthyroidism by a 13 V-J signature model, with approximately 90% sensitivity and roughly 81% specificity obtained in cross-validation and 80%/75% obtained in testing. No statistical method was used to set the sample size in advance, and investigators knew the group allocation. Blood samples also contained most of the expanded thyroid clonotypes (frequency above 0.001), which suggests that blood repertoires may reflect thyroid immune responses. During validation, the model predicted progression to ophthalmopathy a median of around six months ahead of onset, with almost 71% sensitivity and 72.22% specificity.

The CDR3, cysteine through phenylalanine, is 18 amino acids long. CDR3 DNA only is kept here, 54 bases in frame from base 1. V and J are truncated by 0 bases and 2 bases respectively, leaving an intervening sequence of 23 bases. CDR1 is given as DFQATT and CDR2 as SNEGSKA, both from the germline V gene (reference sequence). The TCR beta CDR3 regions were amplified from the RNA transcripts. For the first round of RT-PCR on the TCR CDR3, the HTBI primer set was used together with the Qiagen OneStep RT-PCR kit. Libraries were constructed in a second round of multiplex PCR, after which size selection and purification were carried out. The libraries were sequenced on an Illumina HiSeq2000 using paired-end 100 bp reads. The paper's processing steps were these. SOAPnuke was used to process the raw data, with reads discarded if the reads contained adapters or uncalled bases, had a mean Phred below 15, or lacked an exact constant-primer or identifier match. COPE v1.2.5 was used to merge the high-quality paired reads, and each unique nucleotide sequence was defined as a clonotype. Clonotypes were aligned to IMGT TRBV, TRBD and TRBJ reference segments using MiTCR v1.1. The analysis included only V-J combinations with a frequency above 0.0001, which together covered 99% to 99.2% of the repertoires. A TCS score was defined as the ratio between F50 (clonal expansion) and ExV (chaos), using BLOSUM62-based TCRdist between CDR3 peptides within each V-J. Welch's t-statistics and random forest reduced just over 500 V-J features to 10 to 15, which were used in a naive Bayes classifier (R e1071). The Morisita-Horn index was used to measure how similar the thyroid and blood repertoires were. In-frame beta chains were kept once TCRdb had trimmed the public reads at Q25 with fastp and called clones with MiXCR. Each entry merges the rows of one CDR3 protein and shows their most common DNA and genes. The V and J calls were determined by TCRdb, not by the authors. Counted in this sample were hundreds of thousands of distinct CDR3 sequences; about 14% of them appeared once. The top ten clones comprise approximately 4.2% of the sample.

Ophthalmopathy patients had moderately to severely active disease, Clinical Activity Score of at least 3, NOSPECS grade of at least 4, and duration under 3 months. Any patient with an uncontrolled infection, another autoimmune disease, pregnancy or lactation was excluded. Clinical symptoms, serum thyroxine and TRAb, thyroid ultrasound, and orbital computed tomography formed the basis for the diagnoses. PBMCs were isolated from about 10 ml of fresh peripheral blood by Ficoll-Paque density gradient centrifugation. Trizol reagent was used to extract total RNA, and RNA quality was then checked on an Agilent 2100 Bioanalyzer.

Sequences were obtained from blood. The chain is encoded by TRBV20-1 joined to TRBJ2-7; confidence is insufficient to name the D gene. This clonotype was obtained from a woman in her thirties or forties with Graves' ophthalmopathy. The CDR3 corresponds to CSARDSVGGSVETYEQYF. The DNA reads TGCAGTGCTAGAGATAGTGTCGGTGGCAGCGTAGAGACCTACGAGCAGTACTTC.